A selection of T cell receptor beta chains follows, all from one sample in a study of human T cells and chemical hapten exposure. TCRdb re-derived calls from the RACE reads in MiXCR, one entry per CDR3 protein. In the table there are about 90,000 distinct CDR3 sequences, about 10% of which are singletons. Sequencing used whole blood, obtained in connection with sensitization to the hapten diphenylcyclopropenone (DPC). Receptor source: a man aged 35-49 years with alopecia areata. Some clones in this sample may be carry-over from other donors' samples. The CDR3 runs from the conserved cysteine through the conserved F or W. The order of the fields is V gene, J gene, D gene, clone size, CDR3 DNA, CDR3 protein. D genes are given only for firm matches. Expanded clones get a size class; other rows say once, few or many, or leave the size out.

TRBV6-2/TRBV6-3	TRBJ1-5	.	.	TGTGCCAGCTCAGACAGGTCAAGTCAGCCCCAGCATTTT	CASSDRSSQPQHF
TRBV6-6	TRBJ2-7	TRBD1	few	TGTGCCAGCAGTTACTCAGGGACAGGGGTCTTAGAGCAGTACTTC	CASSYSGTGVLEQYF
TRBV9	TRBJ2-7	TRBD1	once	TGTGCCAGCAGCGGTTCGACAGGGGGTGAGTACGAGCAGTACTTC	CASSGSTGGEYEQYF
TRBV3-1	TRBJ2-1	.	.	TGTGCCAGCAGCCAAAACCCACTAAAGGGGGAGCAGTTCTTC	CASSQNPLKGEQFF
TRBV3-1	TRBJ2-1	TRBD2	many	TGTGCCAGCAGCCAGATAGCGGGAGGGCGGGTCAATGAGCAGTTCTTC	CASSQIAGGRVNEQFF
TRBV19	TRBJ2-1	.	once	TGTGCCAGTAGTATAGCGGGGACCAGGGTGGGCAATGAGCAGTTCTTC	CASSIAGTRVGNEQFF
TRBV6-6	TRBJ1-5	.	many	TGTGCCAGCAGTCCGGGAGTCAATCAGCCCCAGCATTTT	CASSPGVNQPQHF
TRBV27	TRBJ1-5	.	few	TGTGCCAGCAGTCAGAGGGGGGACCAGCCCCAGCATTTT	CASSQRGDQPQHF
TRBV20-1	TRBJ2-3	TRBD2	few	TGCAGTGCTATGGTAGCGGGAGAGGCAGATACGCAGTATTTT	CSAMVAGEADTQYF
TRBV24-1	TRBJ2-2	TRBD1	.	TGTGCCACCAGTGACCAACCGGGACAGAGCACCGGGGAGCTGTTTTTT	CATSDQPGQSTGELFF
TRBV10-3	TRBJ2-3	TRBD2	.	TGTGCCATCAGGAGCGGGAGGGGCACAGATACGCAGTATTTT	CAIRSGRGTDTQYF
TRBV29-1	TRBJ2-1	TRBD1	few	TGCAGCGTTGAGGAACAGGGGTTTGAGCAGTTCTTC	CSVEEQGFEQFF
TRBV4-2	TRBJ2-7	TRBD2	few	TGTGCCAGCAGCCAAGATCGAGAGCGGGGGTTCTACGAGCAGTACTTC	CASSQDRERGFYEQYF
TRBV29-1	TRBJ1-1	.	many	TGCAGCGTTGCAGTGAACACTGAAGCTTTCTTT	CSVAVNTEAFF
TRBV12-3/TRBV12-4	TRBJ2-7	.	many	TGTGCCAGCAGTTTTCAGGGTGTCGAGCAGTACTTC	CASSFQGVEQYF
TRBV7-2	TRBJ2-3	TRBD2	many	TGTGCCAGCAGCTTAGCCCTAGCGGGAACAGATACGCAGTATTTT	CASSLALAGTDTQYF
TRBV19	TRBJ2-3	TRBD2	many	TGTGCCAGTAGGAAAGGACTAGCAGACACAGATACGCAGTATTTT	CASRKGLADTDTQYF
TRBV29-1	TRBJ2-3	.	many	TGCAGCGTTGAAGGTTCCGGGCCGGACACAGATACGCAGTATTTT	CSVEGSGPDTDTQYF
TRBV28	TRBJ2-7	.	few	TGTGCCAGCAGTTCCGACACCCACGAGCAGTACTTC	CASSSDTHEQYF
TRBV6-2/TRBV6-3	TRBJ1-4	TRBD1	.	TGTGCCAGCAAGACAGGGAGCGAAAAACTGTTTTTT	CASKTGSEKLFF
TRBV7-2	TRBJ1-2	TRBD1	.	TGTGCCAGCAGCAGGGACAGGGGCGGCTATGGCTACACCTTC	CASSRDRGGYGYTF
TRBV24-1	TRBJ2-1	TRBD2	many	TGTGCCACCAGTGATTTGCAGGCTAGCGGGAGTTGGGATGAGCAGTTCTTC	CATSDLQASGSWDEQFF
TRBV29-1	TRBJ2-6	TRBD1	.	TGCAGCGCCTCTCCCGGGACAGGGGGTACCAGCAGTGGGGCCAACGTCCTGACTTTC	CSASPGTGGTSSGANVLTF
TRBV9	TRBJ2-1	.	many	TGTGCCAGCAGCCCGTTCGGGGGAGGTAAAAATGAGCAGTTCTTC	CASSPFGGGKNEQFF
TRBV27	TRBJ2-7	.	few	TGTGCCAGCAGCATAGGGATGGGTTACGAGCAGTACTTC	CASSIGMGYEQYF
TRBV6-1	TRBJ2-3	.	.	TGTGCCGGTTCGGACCAGGGCGGCACAGATACGCAGTATTTT	CAGSDQGGTDTQYF
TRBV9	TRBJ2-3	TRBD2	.	TGTGCCAGCAGCCCGGGGGGAACAGATACGCAGTATTTT	CASSPGGTDTQYF
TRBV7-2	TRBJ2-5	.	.	TGTGCCAGCAGCTTAGCGATGTTGGGGACCCAGTACTTC	CASSLAMLGTQYF
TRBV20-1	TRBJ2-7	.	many	TGCAGTGCTAGAGTTGGCGAGACGCTACGGGAGCAGTACTTC	CSARVGETLREQYF
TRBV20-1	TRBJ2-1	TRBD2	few	TGCAGTGCTAGAGATAGGCTAGCGGGAGGGCCTATGTCCTACAATGAGCAGTTCTTC	CSARDRLAGGPMSYNEQFF
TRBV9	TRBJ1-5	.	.	TGTGCCAGCAGCCCCAGGGGCGGCGGGCTCGATCAGCCCCAGAATTTT	CASSPRGGGLDQPQNF
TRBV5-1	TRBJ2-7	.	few	TGCGCCAGCAGCTTGTCCGGATCAGGGACCGAGCAGTACTTC	CASSLSGSGTEQYF
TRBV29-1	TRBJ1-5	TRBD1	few	TGCAGCGTTGCCGGGACAGACAATCAGCCCCAGCATTTT	CSVAGTDNQPQHF
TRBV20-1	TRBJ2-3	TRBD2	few	TGCAGTGGCGAGCGGGAGACCGATACGCAGTATTTT	CSGERETDTQYF
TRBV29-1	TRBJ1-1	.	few	TGCAGCGTCCAACCAAACACTGAAGCTTTCTTT	CSVQPNTEAFF
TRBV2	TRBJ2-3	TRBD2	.	TGTGCCAGCATAAGGCGGGAGGCCCCCACAGATACGCAGTATTTT	CASIRREAPTDTQYF
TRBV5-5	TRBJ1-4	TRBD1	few	TGTGCCAGCAGCCTAGTCCCGGGACAGATGAATGAAAAACTGTTTTTT	CASSLVPGQMNEKLFF
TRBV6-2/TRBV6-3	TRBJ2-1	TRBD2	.	TGTGCCAGCCAGATAGCGGGGGGTCACAATGAGCAGTTCTTC	CASQIAGGHNEQFF
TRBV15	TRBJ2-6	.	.	TGTGCCACCAGCAGAGAACTAAATGGGGCCAACGTCCTGACTTTC	CATSRELNGANVLTF
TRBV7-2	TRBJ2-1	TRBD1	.	TGTGCCAGCAGCTCCACAGGGGTCTCCTACAATGAGCAGTTCTTC	CASSSTGVSYNEQFF
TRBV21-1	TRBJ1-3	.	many	TGTGCCAGCAGCAAAAAAGAGGAAGGGAACTCTGGAAACACCATATATTTT	CASSKKEEGNSGNTIYF
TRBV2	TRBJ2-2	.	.	TGTGCCAGCTCGTACAGGGACCTGAACACCGGGGAGCTGTTTTTT	CASSYRDLNTGELFF
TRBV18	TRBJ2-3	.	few	TGTGCCAGCTCACCGGGAACCACAGATACGCAGTATTTT	CASSPGTTDTQYF
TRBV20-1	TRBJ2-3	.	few	TGCAGTGCTAGAGATTCCAGGGGCAAAGATACGCAGTATTTT	CSARDSRGKDTQYF
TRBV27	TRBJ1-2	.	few	TGTGCCAGCAGTTTATCAGCAGGACCCTATGGCTACACCTTC	CASSLSAGPYGYTF
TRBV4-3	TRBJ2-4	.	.	TGCGCCAGCAGCCAAGGATCCCCCCCGGGACGAACCAGCAACATTCAGTACTTC	CASSQGSPPGRTSNIQYF
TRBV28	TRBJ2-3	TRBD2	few	TGTGCCAGCAGTCTCACAGGGAATGGACTAGCGCTAGATACGCAGTATTTT	CASSLTGNGLALDTQYF
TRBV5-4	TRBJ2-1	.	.	TGTGCCAGCAGTTACGGAGGGGTTTCGGGGAATGAGCAGTTCTTC	CASSYGGVSGNEQFF
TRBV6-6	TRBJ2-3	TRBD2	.	TGTGCCAGCAGTTACCCCGCATACCGGCGGGGGGGCCGTGATACGCAGTATTTT	CASSYPAYRRGGRDTQYF
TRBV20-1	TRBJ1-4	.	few	TGCAGTGCTACCCTGGGTGCAACTAATGAAAAACTGTTTTTT	CSATLGATNEKLFF
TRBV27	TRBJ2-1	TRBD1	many	TGTGCCAGCACCCATCAGGGGGCCTACAATGAGCAGTTCTTC	CASTHQGAYNEQFF
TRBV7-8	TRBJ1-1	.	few	TGTGCCAGCCGATCTGGGTGGCCCACTGAAGCTTTCTTT	CASRSGWPTEAFF
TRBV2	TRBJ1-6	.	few	TGTGCCAGCAGTACAGAGGATAATTCACCCCTCCACTTT	CASSTEDNSPLHF
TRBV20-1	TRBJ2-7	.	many	TGCAGTGCCCCGGGTAGCGTGGGCTACGAGCAGTACTTC	CSAPGSVGYEQYF